This T cell receptor (beta chain) appears in the sequencing data of a study of PD-L1 blockade in urothelial cancer. The wider study: Each blood sample yielded a median of 141,255 T cells.

The germline V gene has CDR1 PRHDT and CDR2 FYEKMQ (reference sequence). This CDR3 is 13 amino acids long. V lost 5 bases to trimming and J lost 3 bases, with 10 bases between them. Added to each PCR by spiking were synthetic TCR analog templates. Produced via immunoSEQ multiplex PCR; TCRdb's table is partial and in-frame only. The sample lists tens of thousands of clones; around nine tenths were seen once. Described time point: peripheral blood 6 weeks after treatment start. The study enrolled patients with locally advanced or metastatic urothelial carcinoma. The chain recombines TRBV13 with TRBJ1-1, with D uncertain. The sequences come from PBMCs, collected around atezolizumab (anti-PD-L1) treatment. This receptor was obtained from a man aged 55 to 70 with urothelial cancer. Here the CDR3 reads CASSPEQDTEAFF. The CDR3 DNA follows: TGTGCCAGCAGCCCAGAACAAGACACTGAAGCTTTCTTT.